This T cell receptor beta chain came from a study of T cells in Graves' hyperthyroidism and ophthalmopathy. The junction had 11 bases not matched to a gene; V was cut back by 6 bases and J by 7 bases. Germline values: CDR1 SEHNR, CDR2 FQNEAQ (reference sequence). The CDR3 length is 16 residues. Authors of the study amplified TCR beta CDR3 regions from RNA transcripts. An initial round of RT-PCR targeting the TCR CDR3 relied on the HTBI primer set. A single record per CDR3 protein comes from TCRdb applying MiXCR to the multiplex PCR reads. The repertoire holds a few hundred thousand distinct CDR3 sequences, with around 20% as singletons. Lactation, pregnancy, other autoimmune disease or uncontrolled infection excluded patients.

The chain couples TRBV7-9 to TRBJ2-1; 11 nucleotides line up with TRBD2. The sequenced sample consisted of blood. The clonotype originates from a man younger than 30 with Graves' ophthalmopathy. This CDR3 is CASSRDSSGGWNEQFF. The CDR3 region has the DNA TGTGCCAGCAGTCGGGACTCTAGCGGGGGGTGGAATGAGCAGTTCTTC.